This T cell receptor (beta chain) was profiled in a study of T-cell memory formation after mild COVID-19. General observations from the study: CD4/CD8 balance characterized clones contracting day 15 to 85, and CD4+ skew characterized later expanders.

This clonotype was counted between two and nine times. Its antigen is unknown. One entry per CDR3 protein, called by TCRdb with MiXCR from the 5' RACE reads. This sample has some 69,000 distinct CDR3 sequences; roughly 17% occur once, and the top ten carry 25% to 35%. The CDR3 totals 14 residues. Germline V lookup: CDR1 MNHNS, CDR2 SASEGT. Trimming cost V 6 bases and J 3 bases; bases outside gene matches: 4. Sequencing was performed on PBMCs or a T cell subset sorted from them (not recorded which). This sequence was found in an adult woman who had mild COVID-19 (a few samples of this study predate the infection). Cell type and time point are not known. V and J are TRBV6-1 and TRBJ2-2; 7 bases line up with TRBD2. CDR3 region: CASRLSGDTGELFF. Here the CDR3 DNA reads TGTGCCAGCAGGCTCAGCGGGGACACCGGGGAGCTGTTTTTT.